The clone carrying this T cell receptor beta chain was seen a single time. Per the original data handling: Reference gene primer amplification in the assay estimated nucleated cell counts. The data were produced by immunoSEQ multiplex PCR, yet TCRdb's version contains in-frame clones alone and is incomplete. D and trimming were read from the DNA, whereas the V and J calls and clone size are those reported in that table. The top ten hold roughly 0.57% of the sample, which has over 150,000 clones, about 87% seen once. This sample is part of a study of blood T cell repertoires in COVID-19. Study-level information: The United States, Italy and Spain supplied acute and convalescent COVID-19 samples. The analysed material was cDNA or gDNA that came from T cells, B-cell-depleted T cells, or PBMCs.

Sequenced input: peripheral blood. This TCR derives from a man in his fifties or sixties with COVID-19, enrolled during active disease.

CDR3 coding DNA: TGTGCCAGCAGCTTAAGGCCCCTAGCGGACATGTATGAGCAGTTCTTC. It translates to CASSLRPLADMYEQFF. The chain employs TRBV11-2 and TRBJ2-1; 7 bases are a match to TRBD2. CDR1 SGHAT and CDR2 FQNNGV come from the germline V gene. The CDR3 covers 16 residues. V lost 2 bases and J lost 8; bases outside the gene matches: 12. Drawing the rest from reference TRBV11-2 and TRBJ2-1, the complete variable domain is EAGVAQSPRYKIIEKRQSVAFWCNPISGHATLYWYQQILGQGPKLLIQFQNNGVVDDSQLPKDRFSAERLKGVDSTLKIQPAKLEDSAVYLCASSLRPLADMYEQFFGPGTRLTVL.